This TCR beta chain was retrieved from a study of T-cell reconstitution after alpha-beta-depleted transplantation in children. Whole-study findings and limits: The origin of high day-60 TCRbeta diversity in some patients lay in surviving recipient T cells and thymic progenitors. Once a year had passed after transplant, T-cell counts and diversity came mostly from newly produced T cells. Alpha-beta T cells about two months after transplant reportedly derived from several hundred expanded graft clones.

Library preparation (for TCRbeta) was performed with unique molecular identifiers. A single record per CDR3 protein comes from TCRdb applying MiXCR to the PCR reads. The data show about 160,000 distinct CDR3 sequences, 11% seen once. Germline CDR1 MGHDK, CDR2 SYGVNS. The CDR3 extends over 15 amino acids. J gave up 7 bases and V 4 bases, and 7 bases lay outside the gene matches. This clonotype was detected ten times or more. What it binds is unknown. The genes are TRBV25-1 and TRBJ1-6, with 7 bases fitting TRBD1. The sequences come from PBMCs, collected before TCRalphabeta/CD19-depleted stem cell transplant. This receptor was identified in a boy aged 2 to 10 with acute myeloid leukemia, due to receive a stem cell transplant. The CDR3 DNA is TGTGCCAGCAGTGCGTACCGGGACAGCAATTCACCCCTCCACTTT. Encoded protein: CASSAYRDSNSPLHF.